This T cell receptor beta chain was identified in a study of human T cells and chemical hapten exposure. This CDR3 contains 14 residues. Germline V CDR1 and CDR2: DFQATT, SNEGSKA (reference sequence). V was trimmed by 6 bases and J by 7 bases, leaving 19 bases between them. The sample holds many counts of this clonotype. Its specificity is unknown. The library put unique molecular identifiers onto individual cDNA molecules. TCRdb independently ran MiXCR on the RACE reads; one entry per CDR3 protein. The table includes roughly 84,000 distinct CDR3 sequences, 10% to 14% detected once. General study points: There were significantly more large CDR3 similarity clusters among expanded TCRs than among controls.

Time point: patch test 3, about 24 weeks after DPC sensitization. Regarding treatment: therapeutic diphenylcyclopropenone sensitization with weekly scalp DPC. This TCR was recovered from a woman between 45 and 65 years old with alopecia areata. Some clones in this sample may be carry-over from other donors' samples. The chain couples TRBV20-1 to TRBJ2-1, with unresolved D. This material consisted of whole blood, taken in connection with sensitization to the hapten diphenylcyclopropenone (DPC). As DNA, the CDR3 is TGCAGTGCGCAAGAGGTGTATCAGACAAATGAGCAGTTCTTC. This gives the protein CSAQEVYQTNEQFF.